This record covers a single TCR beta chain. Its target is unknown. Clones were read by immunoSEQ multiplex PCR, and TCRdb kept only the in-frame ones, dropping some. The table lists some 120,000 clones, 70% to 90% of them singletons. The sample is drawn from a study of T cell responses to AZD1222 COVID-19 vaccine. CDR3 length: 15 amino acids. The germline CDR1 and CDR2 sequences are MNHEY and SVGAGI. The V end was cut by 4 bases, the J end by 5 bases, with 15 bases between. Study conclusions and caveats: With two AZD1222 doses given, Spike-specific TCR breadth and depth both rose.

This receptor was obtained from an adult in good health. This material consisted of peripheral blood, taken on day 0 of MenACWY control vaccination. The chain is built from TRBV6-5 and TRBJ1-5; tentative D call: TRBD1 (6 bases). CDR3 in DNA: TGTGCCAGCAGTTTACAACAGGGTGGCCATCAGCCCCAGCATTTT. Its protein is CASSLQQGGHQPQHF.